The subject of this entry is one T cell receptor beta chain. The antigen is not known. A much larger clone is a single base away; this may be a read error. TCRdb passed the reads through MiXCR, listing each CDR3 protein once. The profile shows approximately 1,000,000 distinct CDR3 sequences, less than 35% of them singletons. The record originates from a study of T cell repertoires in cytomegalovirus infection. Across the study: HLA-C-restricted CMV epitopes, recently identified, and well-studied HLA-B-restricted ones were used by the study. Public signatures in TCR beta pointed to CMV infection and matching HLA type.

CDR1 is SGHVS, CDR2 FQNEAQ, per germline. The CDR3 totals 17 residues. Regarding the study as a whole: The ex vivo response was dominated by HLA-C-restricted CMV-specific TCR beta clonotypes. Summed frequency of public TCR beta families distinguished CMV carriers with the relevant HLA.

This sequence originates from a human donor in good health (CMV status not recorded). Some clones in this sample may be carry-over from other donors' samples. The chain links TRBV7-8 to TRBJ2-2, with 7 bases aligning to TRBD1. This specimen consisted of cultured CD8+ T cells from PBMCs, obtained from culture after CMV antigen stimulation. CDR3 residues: CASSLLSGTENAGELFF. For the CDR3, the DNA is TGTGCCAGCAGCTTATTGTCCGGGACAGAGAACGCCGGGGAGCTGTTTTTT.